This T cell receptor beta chain was documented in a study of T-cell reconstitution after alpha-beta-depleted transplantation in children. This CDR3 has 18 amino acids. V was shortened by 5 bases and J by 0 bases, with 17 bases between the two germline ends. The germline V gene encodes CDR1 SGHVS and CDR2 FQNEAQ. This clonotype was counted ten times or more. Library preparation (for TCRbeta) was performed with unique molecular identifiers. In TCRdb, the PCR reads were re-called with MiXCR into one record per CDR3 protein. The sample has fewer than 550,000 distinct CDR3 sequences, roughly 10% seen once.

The clonotype comes from a female patient aged 2 to 10 who had a stem cell transplant for aplastic anemia, so the T cells may come from the graft donor. The input for sequencing was PBMCs, mostly from graft donor cells, taken 180 days after TCRalphabeta/CD19-depleted stem cell transplant. The V call is TRBV7-8, the J call TRBJ2-6; the D is unclear. The CDR3 sequence: CASSPGGGKSSGANVLTF. The CDR3, as DNA: TGTGCCAGCAGCCCAGGTGGCGGTAAAAGCTCTGGGGCCAACGTCCTGACTTTC.